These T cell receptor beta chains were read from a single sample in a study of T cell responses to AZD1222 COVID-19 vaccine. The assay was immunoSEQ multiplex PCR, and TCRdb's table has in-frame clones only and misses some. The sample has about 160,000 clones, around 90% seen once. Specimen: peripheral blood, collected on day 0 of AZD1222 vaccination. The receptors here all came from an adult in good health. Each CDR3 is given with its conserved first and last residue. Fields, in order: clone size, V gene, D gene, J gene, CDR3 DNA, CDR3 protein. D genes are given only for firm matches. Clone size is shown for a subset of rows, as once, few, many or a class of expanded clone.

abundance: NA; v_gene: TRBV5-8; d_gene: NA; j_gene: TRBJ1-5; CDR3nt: TGTGCCAGCAGCCTGGGGGTTGCTAGCAATCAGCCCCAGCATTTT; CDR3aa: CASSLGVASNQPQHF
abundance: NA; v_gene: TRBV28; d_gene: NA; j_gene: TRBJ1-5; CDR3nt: TGTGCCAGCAGTTGGTTAACCACGGGCAATCAGCCCCAGCATTTT; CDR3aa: CASSWLTTGNQPQHF
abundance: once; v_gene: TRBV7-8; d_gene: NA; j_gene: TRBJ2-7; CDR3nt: TGTGCCAGCAGCTTAGACAGTCATGCGAGAGAGCAGTACTTC; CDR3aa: CASSLDSHAREQYF
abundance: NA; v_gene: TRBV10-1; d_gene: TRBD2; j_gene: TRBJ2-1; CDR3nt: TGCGCCAGCAGTTTTGGGACTAGCGGGGGGTACAATGAGCAGTTCTTC; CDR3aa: CASSFGTSGGYNEQFF
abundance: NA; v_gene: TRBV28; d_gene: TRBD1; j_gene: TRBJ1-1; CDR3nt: TGTGCCAGCAGCGCAGGGGGATTTGAAGCTTTCTTT; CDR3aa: CASSAGGFEAFF
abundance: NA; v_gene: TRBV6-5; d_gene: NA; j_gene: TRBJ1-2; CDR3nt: TGTGCCAGCAGTCGAACAGACGATCGCTATGGCTACACCTTC; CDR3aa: CASSRTDDRYGYTF
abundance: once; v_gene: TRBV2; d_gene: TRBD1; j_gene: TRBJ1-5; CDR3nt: TGTGCCAGCAGTGGCCGACAGGGGGTTGCTGATCAGCCCCAGCATTTT; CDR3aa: CASSGRQGVADQPQHF
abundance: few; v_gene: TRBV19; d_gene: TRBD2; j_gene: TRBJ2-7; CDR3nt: TGTGCCAGTAGTATAGGAGGACTAGCGGGAGATCGCGAGCAGTACTTC; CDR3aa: CASSIGGLAGDREQYF
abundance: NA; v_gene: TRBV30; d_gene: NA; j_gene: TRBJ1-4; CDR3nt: TGTGCCTGGAGTGTGGAAGGCGAAAAACTGTTTTTT; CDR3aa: CAWSVEGEKLFF
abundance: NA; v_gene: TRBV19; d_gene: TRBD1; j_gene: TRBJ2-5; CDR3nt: TGTGCCAGTAGCCAAACCGGGACAGAGCAAGAGACCCAGTACTTC; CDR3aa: CASSQTGTEQETQYF
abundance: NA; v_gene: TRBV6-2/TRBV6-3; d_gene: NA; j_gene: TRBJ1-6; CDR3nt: TGTGCCAGCAGTCACGATGTGGCGCCCCTCCACTTT; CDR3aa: CASSHDVAPLHF
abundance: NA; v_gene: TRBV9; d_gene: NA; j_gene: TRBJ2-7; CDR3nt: TGTGCCAGCAGCGTAGGAAGTAGCTCCTACGAGCAGTACTTC; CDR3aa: CASSVGSSSYEQYF
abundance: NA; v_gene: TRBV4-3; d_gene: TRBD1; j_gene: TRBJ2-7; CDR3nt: TGCGCCAGCGGGGCCGGGACAGGGGGAACCTACGAGCAGTACTTC; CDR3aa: CASGAGTGGTYEQYF
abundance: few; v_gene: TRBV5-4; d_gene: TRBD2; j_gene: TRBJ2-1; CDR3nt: TGTGCCAGCAGCGATAAGCTGTCTAGCGGATACAATGAGCAGTTCTTC; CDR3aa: CASSDKLSSGYNEQFF
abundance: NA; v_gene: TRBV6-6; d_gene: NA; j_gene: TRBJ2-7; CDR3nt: TGTGCCAGCAGTTACTCGAAGGAGGACCGGAACGAGCAGTACTTC; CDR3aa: CASSYSKEDRNEQYF
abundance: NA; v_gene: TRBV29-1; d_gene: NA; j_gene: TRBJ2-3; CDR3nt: TGCAGCGTTGAGACTATGGCGTATACGCAGTATTTT; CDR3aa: CSVETMAYTQYF
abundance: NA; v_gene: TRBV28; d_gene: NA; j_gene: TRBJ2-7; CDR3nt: TGTGCCAGCAGCAAGGGGACTCCCCGCGGCGAGCAGTACTTC; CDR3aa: CASSKGTPRGEQYF